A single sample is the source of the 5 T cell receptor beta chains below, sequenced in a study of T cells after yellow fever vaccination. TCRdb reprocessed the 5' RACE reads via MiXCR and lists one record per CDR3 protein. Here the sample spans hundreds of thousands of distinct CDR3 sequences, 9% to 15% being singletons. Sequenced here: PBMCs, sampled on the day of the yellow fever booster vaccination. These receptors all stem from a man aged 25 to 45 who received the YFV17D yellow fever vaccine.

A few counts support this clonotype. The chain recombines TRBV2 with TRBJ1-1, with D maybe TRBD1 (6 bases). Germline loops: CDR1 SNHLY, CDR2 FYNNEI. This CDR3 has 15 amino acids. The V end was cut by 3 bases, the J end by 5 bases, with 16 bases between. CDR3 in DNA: TGTGCCAGCAGTGAGTTGCAGGGGAGGTGGACTGAAGCTTTCTTT. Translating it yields CASSELQGRWTEAFF.

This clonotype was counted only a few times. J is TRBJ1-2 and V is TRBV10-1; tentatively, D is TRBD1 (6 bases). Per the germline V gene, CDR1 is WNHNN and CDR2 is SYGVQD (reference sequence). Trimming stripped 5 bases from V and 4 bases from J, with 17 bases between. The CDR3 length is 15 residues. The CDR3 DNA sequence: TGCGCCAGCAGTAAAGTCTTGGACAGAACCTATGGCTACACCTTC. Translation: CASSKVLDRTYGYTF.

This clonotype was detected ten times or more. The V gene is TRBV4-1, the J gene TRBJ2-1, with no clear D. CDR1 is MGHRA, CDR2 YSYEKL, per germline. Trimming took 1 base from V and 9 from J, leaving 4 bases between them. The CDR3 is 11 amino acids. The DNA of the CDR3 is TGCGCCAGCAGCCAAGGCACTGAGCAGTTCTTC. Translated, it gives CASSQGTEQFF.

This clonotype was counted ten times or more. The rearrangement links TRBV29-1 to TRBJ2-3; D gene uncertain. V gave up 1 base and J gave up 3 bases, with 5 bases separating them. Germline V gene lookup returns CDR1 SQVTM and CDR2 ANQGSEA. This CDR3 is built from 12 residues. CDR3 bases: TGCAGCGTTGAAGGCACTACAGATACGCAGTATTTT. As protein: CSVEGTTDTQYF.

The CDR3 DNA reads as TGTGCCAGCAGTGTCAATCAGCCCCAGCATTTT. Protein: CASSVNQPQHF. The rearrangement links TRBV28 to TRBJ1-5; D is undetermined. Trimming shortened V by 5 bases and J by 3 bases, and 2 bases separated the two germline ends. Germline assignment: CDR1 MDHEN and CDR2 SYDVKM. This CDR3 comprises 11 residues.